These 21 T cell receptor beta chains originate from one sample sequenced in a study of T cell responses to AZD1222 COVID-19 vaccine. The assay was immunoSEQ multiplex PCR, and TCRdb's table has in-frame clones only and misses some. Among under 140,000 clones listed, about 94% were seen once. The sequenced sample was peripheral blood, obtained 28 days after the second AZD1222 dose. These receptors all stem from an adult who received the AZD1222 COVID-19 vaccine.

This clone was seen just once. The chain links TRBV18 to TRBJ1-5; 7 bases match TRBD1. V was pared by 2 bases and J by 6 bases, with 10 bases of the junction left unmatched. Germline CDR1 KGHSH, CDR2 LQKENI. The CDR3 runs to 16 residues. The CDR3 DNA follows: TGTGCCAGCTCACCATTCCCTAGACAGGGAAGTCAGCCCCAGCATTTT. Translation: CASSPFPRQGSQPQHF.

This rearrangement joins TRBV7-9 to TRBJ2-7; D call uncertain. V dropped 1 base and J dropped 11 bases, with 9 bases sitting between them. The length of the CDR3 is 11 residues. Germline-derived CDR1 and CDR2 are SEHNR and FQNEAQ (reference sequence). Here the CDR3 DNA reads TGTGCCAGCAGCTTAGGAGACATGGAGTACTTC. Residues: CASSLGDMEYF.

The CDR3 DNA reads TGTGCTAGTGGTTTGCCTACTTTGTCTTCGACAGATACGCAGTATTTT. This gives the protein CASGLPTLSSTDTQYF. V and J are TRBV12-5 and TRBJ2-3; the D is unclear. CDR1 LGHNT and CDR2 FRNRAP come from the germline V gene. The CDR3 spans 16 residues. The V end lost 2 bases, the J end lost 3 bases, and 15 bases lay between the germline ends.

The genes are TRBV24-1 and TRBJ1-5; D is ambiguous. Trimming removed 4 bases from V and 3 bases from J, with 9 bases in between. The CDR3 runs to 14 residues. CDR1 and CDR2 from the germline V gene are KGHDR and SFDVKD. The CDR3 reads CATSDGPYNQPQHF. The DNA of the CDR3 is TGTGCCACCAGTGACGGACCTTACAATCAGCCCCAGCATTTT.

The gene calls are TRBV29-1 and TRBJ1-1; 11 nucleotides match TRBD1. Germline V gene data show CDR1 as SQVTM and CDR2 as ANQGSEA. With V trimmed by 7 bases and J by 5 bases, 6 bases remained unmatched. CDR3 length: 13 amino acids. The CDR3 region is CSASGQGVTEAFF. The CDR3 DNA reads as TGCAGCGCCTCGGGACAGGGGGTAACTGAAGCTTTCTTT.

The rearrangement joins TRBV27 to TRBJ1-4; 8 bases align to TRBD1. Germline V gene sequence: CDR1 MNHEY, CDR2 SMNVEV (reference sequence). The CDR3 has 15 amino acids. Trimming cost V 4 bases and J 0 bases; bases outside gene matches: 1. The CDR3 DNA sequence: TGTGCCAGCAGTTCACAGGGGGCAACTAATGAAAAACTGTTTTTT. Its protein product is CASSSQGATNEKLFF.

The chain recombines TRBV20-1 with TRBJ1-2, with 7 bases fitting TRBD1. Trimming cost V 3 bases and J 5 bases; bases outside gene matches: 9. This CDR3 comprises 14 residues. CDR1 is DFQATT and CDR2 is SNEGSKA in the germline V gene (reference sequence). This chain's CDR3 is CSASGSTGVYGYTF. In DNA, the CDR3 is TGCAGTGCTAGTGGTAGTACAGGGGTATATGGCTACACCTTC.

The chain links TRBV5-6 to TRBJ1-2, with 7 positions matching TRBD1. CDR3 length equals 15 residues. V lost 6 bases, J lost 3 bases, and 11 bases stayed unmatched. CDR1 is SGHDT, CDR2 YYEEEE, per germline. The CDR3 DNA reads as TGTGCCAGCATCGATGAGGGGGCAGTGGACTATGGCTACACCTTC. Translated, it gives CASIDEGAVDYGYTF.

In nucleotides, the CDR3 is TGTGCCAGTAGAGGCCCCGCGGGGGAGTCCTATGGCTACACCTTC. It is translated as CASRGPAGESYGYTF. The rearrangement uses TRBV19 and TRBJ1-2; possibly TRBD1 for D (5 bases). This CDR3 has 15 residues. Trimming pared 6 bases from V and 4 bases from J, leaving 18 bases between. CDR1 is LNHDA and CDR2 is SQIVND in the germline V gene (reference sequence).

The genes are TRBV30 and TRBJ2-3; the match to TRBD2 covers 7 bases. CDR1 is GTSNPN and CDR2 is SVGIG in the germline V gene (reference sequence). The CDR3 loop spans 14 amino acids. V lost 3 bases, J lost 2 bases, and 5 bases stayed unmatched. The CDR3 loop is CAWSPGTTTDTQYF. In DNA, the CDR3 is TGTGCCTGGAGCCCCGGGACTACCACAGATACGCAGTATTTT.

The CDR3 here is CASRTPRGEQFF. The CDR3 region has the DNA TGTGCCAGCAGGACTCCGCGTGGTGAGCAGTTCTTC. The chain couples TRBV6-5 to TRBJ2-1; D remains ambiguous. This CDR3 comprises 12 residues. The germline CDR1 and CDR2 sequences are MNHEY and SVGAGI. The germline V and J ends were trimmed by 6 bases and 9 bases, with 12 bases remaining between them.

The chain combines TRBV7-9 with TRBJ1-2; possibly TRBD1 for D (5 bases). V lost 10 bases and J lost 4, with 19 bases in between. This CDR3 contains 14 residues. Germline V gives CDR1 SEHNR, CDR2 FQNEAQ (reference sequence). CDR3 amino acids: CATPGEGMSYGYTF. The CDR3 bases are TGTGCCACCCCGGGTGAGGGGATGAGCTATGGCTACACCTTC.

The chain recombines TRBV19 with TRBJ2-5; possibly TRBD1 for D (5 bases). Germline values: CDR1 LNHDA, CDR2 SQIVND (reference sequence). V lost 4 bases, J lost 2 bases, and 8 bases lay in between. CDR3 length equals 13 residues. The chain's CDR3 is CASSRTRQETQYF. CDR3 in DNA: TGTGCCAGTAGTAGGACAAGACAAGAGACCCAGTACTTC.

The rearrangement links TRBV11-3 to TRBJ2-2, with D perhaps TRBD2 (5 bases). The CDR3 runs 13 residues. With 3 bases removed from V and 7 bases from J, the gap between germline ends came to 9 bases. Looked up from germline, CDR1 is SGHNT and CDR2 is YENEEA. CDR3 DNA sequence: TGTGCCAGCAGCTTGGTTGGGAGCGGGGAGCTGTTTTTT. Amino acids: CASSLVGSGELFF.

The chain couples TRBV7-8 to TRBJ2-2, with TRBD2 identical over 8 bases. CDR3 length equals 17 residues. Losses at the gene ends were 5 bases for V and 4 bases for J; bases not matched to a gene: 12. From germline, CDR1 is SGHVS and CDR2 FQNEAQ. The CDR3 protein is CASSRPRGRTSTGELFF. The DNA for the CDR3 is TGTGCCAGCAGCAGACCCCGCGGGAGGACTTCCACCGGGGAGCTGTTTTTT.

The genes are TRBV7-8 and TRBJ1-5; TRBD1 might be the D (6 bases). Germline CDR1 and CDR2: SGHVS and FQNEAQ. V lost 3 bases to trimming and J lost 2 bases, with 8 bases between them. The CDR3 runs 14 residues. The DNA for the CDR3 is TGTGCCAGCAGCTTTTCAGGGGGCAATCAGCCCCAGCATTTT. This translates into CASSFSGGNQPQHF.

The chain uses TRBV5-1 and TRBJ2-3, with a possible D match to TRBD2 (6 bases). Trimming left V 5 bases short and J 4 bases short, with 8 bases between. Germline-derived CDR1 and CDR2 are SGHRS and YFSETQ. This CDR3 has 12 amino acids. In nucleotides, the CDR3 is TGCGCCAGCAGGCGGGATTCAGATACGCAGTATTTT. Its translation is CASRRDSDTQYF.

The CDR3 region is CASRPTERSYGYTF. The DNA for the CDR3 is TGTGCCAGCAGACCAACGGAGAGATCCTATGGCTACACCTTC. The chain recombines TRBV5-6 with TRBJ1-2; D gene ambiguous. The CDR3 is made up of 14 amino acids. Germline loops: CDR1 SGHDT, CDR2 YYEEEE. The V end was cut by 5 bases, the J end by 4 bases, with 15 bases between.

The chain joins TRBV5-1 to TRBJ1-6; 7 nucleotides agree with TRBD1. The CDR3 length is 15 residues. Trimming at V came to 1 base and at J to 7 bases, leaving 5 bases not matched to a gene. The germline gives CDR1 SGHRS, CDR2 YFSETQ. Written as DNA, the CDR3 is TGCGCCAGCAGCTTGACCGGGACAGAAAATTCACCCCTCCACTTT. Protein product: CASSLTGTENSPLHF.

This clone is a singleton in its sample. The chain has TRBV5-1 and TRBJ1-1, with 9 bases fitting TRBD1. This CDR3 is built from 15 residues. Germline V gives CDR1 SGHRS, CDR2 YFSETQ. With 4 bases clipped from V and 4 bases from J, the junction kept 8 bases outside the gene matches. The CDR3 nucleotides are TGCGCCAGCAGCAAACAGGGGGCGAAGCCCACTGAAGCTTTCTTT. Residues: CASSKQGAKPTEAFF. The entire variable domain, with the rest obtained from reference TRBV5-1 and TRBJ1-1, is as follows: KAGVTQTPRYLIKTRGQQVTLSCSPISGHRSVSWYQQTPGQGLQFLFEYFSETQRNKGNFPGRFSGRQFSNSRSEMNVSTLELGDSALYLCASSKQGAKPTEAFFGQGTRLTVV.

This chain links TRBV18 with TRBJ2-7, with D maybe TRBD2 (7 bases). Germline V gene lookup returns CDR1 KGHSH and CDR2 LQKENI. Trimming removed 6 bases at V and 3 bases at J, with 18 bases between. This CDR3 is built from 15 residues. In nucleotides, the CDR3 is TGTGCCAGCTCGTCGGGGGGCGGACGGGACTACGAGCAGTACTTC. This codes for CASSSGGGRDYEQYF.